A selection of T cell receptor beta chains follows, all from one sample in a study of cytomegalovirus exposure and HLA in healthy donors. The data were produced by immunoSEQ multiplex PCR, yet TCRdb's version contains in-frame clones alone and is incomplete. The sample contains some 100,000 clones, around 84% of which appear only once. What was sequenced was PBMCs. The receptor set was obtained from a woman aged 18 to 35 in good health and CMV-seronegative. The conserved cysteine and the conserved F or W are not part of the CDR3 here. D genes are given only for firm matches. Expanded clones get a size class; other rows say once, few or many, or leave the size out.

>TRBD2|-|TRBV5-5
ASSPGGTSGRYEQY
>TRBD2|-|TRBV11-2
ASSFVAGVRTDTQY
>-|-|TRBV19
ASSLQATNEKLF
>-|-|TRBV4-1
ASSQEAQADTQY
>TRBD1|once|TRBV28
ASSPPGTGVYEQY
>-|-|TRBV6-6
ASRDSFSVDTDTQY
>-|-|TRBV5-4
ASSLGGRSSGNTIY
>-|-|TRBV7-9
SSSLAHWGYT
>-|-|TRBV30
AWSTGGLANEKLF
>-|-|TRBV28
ASSVASSSYGYT
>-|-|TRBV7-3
ASSSRGSETQY
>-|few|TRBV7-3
ASSLNAGYTGELF
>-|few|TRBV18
ASSPQSIYEQY
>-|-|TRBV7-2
ASSSAAGNEKLF
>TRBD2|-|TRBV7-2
ASSLSGLGSADTQY
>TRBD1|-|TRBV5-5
ASSLETGVGEKLF